This TCR beta chain was observed in a study of blood T cell repertoires in COVID-19. The overall study: Some COVID-19 samples were acute and others convalescent; all came from the United States, Italy and Spain.

Assignments of participants to cohorts depended upon their own reported clinical history. The assay was immunoSEQ multiplex PCR, and TCRdb's table has in-frame clones only and misses some. Of fewer than 250,000 clones in the sample, under 90% are singletons; the top ten hold approximately 4%. The CDR3 is made up of 14 amino acids. Germline V gene lookup returns CDR1 SGHAT and CDR2 FQNNGV. Trimming pared 0 bases from V and 8 bases from J, leaving 11 bases between. The clonotype was recovered from a woman aged 40 to 49 who had been exposed to COVID-19. Material for sequencing was PBMCs or T cells enriched from blood (not recorded which). The rearrangement uses TRBV11-2 and TRBJ2-1; maybe TRBD1 (6 bases). Here the CDR3 reads CASSLDRGKHEQFF. CDR3 DNA: TGTGCCAGCAGCTTAGACAGGGGAAAACATGAGCAGTTCTTC.